Listed below are T cell receptor beta chains from one sample, sequenced in a study of T cells after yellow fever vaccination. TCRdb used MiXCR to reprocess the 5' RACE reads, holding one entry per CDR3 protein. This table holds some 300,000 distinct CDR3 sequences, around 4% found once. The sample consisted of PBMCs, taken on the day of the yellow fever booster vaccination. The receptors were sampled from a man in his late teens or twenties who received the YFV17D yellow fever vaccine. Each CDR3 is given with its conserved first and last residue. A D gene is named only where the DNA matches it firmly. Not every row has a clone size; where given, it reads once, few, many or a size class.

j_call | clone_size | d_call | v_call | cdr3_aa | cdr3_nt
TRBJ1-6 | many | . | TRBV18 | CASSPRGPPNSPLHF | TGTGCCAGCTCACCACGGGGGCCCCCTAATTCACCCCTCCACTTT
TRBJ1-4 | few | . | TRBV4-3 | CASSQAQQTLANEKLFF | TGCGCCAGCAGCCAAGCCCAACAGACGTTGGCTAATGAAAAACTGTTTTTT
TRBJ2-2 | . | TRBD1 | TRBV7-2 | CASSLEGTANTGELFF | TGTGCCAGCAGCCTCGAAGGGACAGCGAACACCGGGGAGCTGTTTTTT
TRBJ1-5 | few | . | TRBV6-2/TRBV6-3 | CASSADGLYNQPQHF | TGTGCCAGCAGCGCCGACGGACTATACAATCAGCCCCAGCATTTT
TRBJ2-1 | many | TRBD1 | TRBV2 | CASIEDRDRYNEQFF | TGTGCCAGCATTGAGGACAGGGATCGTTACAATGAGCAGTTCTTC
TRBJ2-1 | . | . | TRBV12-3/TRBV12-4 | CASRQGPTYNEQFF | TGTGCCAGCAGGCAGGGACCTACCTACAATGAGCAGTTCTTC
TRBJ2-1 | many | TRBD2 | TRBV7-6 | CATGLAGGPGNEQFF | TGTGCCACAGGACTAGCGGGGGGGCCGGGAAATGAGCAGTTCTTC
TRBJ1-3 | few | . | TRBV7-6 | CASSLVAGPGNTIYF | TGTGCCAGCAGCTTAGTCGCGGGACCAGGAAACACCATATATTTT
TRBJ2-5 | few | . | TRBV4-1 | CASSQPDRYEETQYF | TGCGCCAGCAGCCAACCAGACAGGTACGAAGAGACCCAGTACTTC
TRBJ2-1 | many | . | TRBV15 | CATSRDYSYNEQFF | TGTGCCACCAGCAGAGATTACTCCTACAATGAGCAGTTCTTC
TRBJ2-3 | many | . | TRBV18 | CASSPLSSTDTQYF | TGTGCCAGCTCACCATTATCTAGCACAGATACGCAGTATTTT
TRBJ2-3 | many | TRBD2 | TRBV28 | CASDSGGDTQYF | TGTGCCAGCGATTCGGGGGGAGATACGCAGTATTTT
TRBJ1-2 | . | . | TRBV14 | CASSFVTYPYGYTF | TGTGCCAGCAGCTTCGTGACGTACCCCTATGGCTACACCTTC
TRBJ2-7 | few | . | TRBV20-1 | CSARDLSGSWEQYF | TGCAGTGCTAGAGATTTATCAGGGAGCTGGGAGCAGTACTTC
TRBJ2-1 | few | . | TRBV7-3 | CASSHDRFYNEQFF | TGTGCCAGCAGCCACGACAGGTTCTACAATGAGCAGTTCTTC
TRBJ2-7 | many | TRBD2 | TRBV2 | CASRSTSGGYEQYF | TGTGCCAGCAGGTCGACTAGCGGGGGTTACGAGCAGTACTTC
TRBJ1-1 | . | . | TRBV9 | CAISPEGEGEAFF | TGTGCCATCAGCCCGGAGGGGGAGGGTGAAGCTTTCTTT
TRBJ2-1 | many | . | TRBV7-2 | CASSPPGGLNEQFF | TGTGCCAGCAGCCCCCCTGGGGGCCTTAATGAGCAGTTCTTC
TRBJ1-1 | many | TRBD1 | TRBV9 | CASSEPPGTGSEAFF | TGTGCCAGCAGCGAACCCCCCGGGACAGGGTCGGAAGCTTTCTTT
TRBJ1-1 | many | . | TRBV7-9 | CASSYGTDTEAFF | TGTGCCAGCAGCTATGGGACTGACACTGAAGCTTTCTTT
TRBJ2-7 | few | . | TRBV5-1 | CASRFHFYEQYF | TGCGCCAGCAGGTTCCATTTCTACGAGCAGTACTTC
TRBJ2-5 | many | TRBD1 | TRBV6-1 | CASSVGQDWGAQYF | TGTGCCAGCAGCGTGGGACAGGACTGGGGGGCCCAGTACTTC
TRBJ2-7 | few | . | TRBV5-1 | CASSSGPRRPSEQYF | TGCGCCAGCAGCTCCGGGCCCCGCCGACCGTCCGAGCAGTACTTC
TRBJ2-5 | many | . | TRBV4-2 | CASSPYGPGETQYF | TGTGCCAGCAGCCCTTACGGCCCTGGGGAGACCCAGTACTTC
TRBJ2-3 | few | . | TRBV10-3 | CAISESLGISTDTQYF | TGTGCCATCAGTGAGTCACTGGGAATTAGCACAGATACGCAGTATTTT
TRBJ2-4 | many | TRBD1 | TRBV18 | CASSPSVTGGIIAKNIQYF | TGTGCCAGCTCACCCTCTGTAACAGGGGGCATAATAGCCAAAAACATTCAGTACTTC
TRBJ2-2 | many | . | TRBV5-1 | CATTPRDLRTGELFF | TGCGCCACCACCCCCCGGGACCTAAGGACCGGGGAGCTGTTTTTT
TRBJ2-3 | many | TRBD2 | TRBV6-2/TRBV6-3 | CASSTSGLNYFTDTQYF | TGTGCCAGCAGCACTAGCGGACTAAATTACTTCACAGATACGCAGTATTTT
TRBJ1-5 | . | . | TRBV29-1 | CSDAGTEDNQPQHF | TGCAGCGATGCCGGGACCGAGGACAATCAGCCCCAGCATTTT
TRBJ1-5 | few | . | TRBV4-2 | CASSPAGREDNQPQHF | TGTGCCAGCAGCCCGGCGGGCAGGGAAGACAATCAGCCCCAGCATTTT
TRBJ1-6 | . | . | TRBV21-1 | CASSSAGQVGPLHF | TGTGCCAGCAGCTCGGCAGGGCAGGTGGGTCCCCTCCACTTT
TRBJ1-2 | few | . | TRBV12-3/TRBV12-4 | CASGRSYGYTF | TGTGCCTCGGGACGGTCCTATGGCTACACCTTC
TRBJ1-2 | few | . | TRBV11-2 | CASSSPREIANYGYTF | TGTGCCAGCAGCTCCCCCCGGGAAATAGCTAACTATGGCTACACCTTC
TRBJ1-1 | many | TRBD1 | TRBV20-1 | CSAGQVEAFF | TGCAGTGCTGGACAGGTTGAAGCTTTCTTT
TRBJ2-7 | . | TRBD1 | TRBV4-2 | CASSQEGQRYEQYF | TGTGCCAGCAGCCAAGAGGGACAGAGATACGAGCAGTACTTC
TRBJ2-2 | many | . | TRBV20-1 | CSARVPGTGELFF | TGCAGTGCTAGAGTGCCCGGAACCGGGGAGCTGTTTTTT
TRBJ2-1 | few | TRBD2 | TRBV7-2 | CASSSDSGGAYNEQFF | TGTGCCAGCAGCTCAGACAGCGGGGGGGCCTACAATGAGCAGTTCTTC
TRBJ1-2 | many | . | TRBV9 | CASSVATGGYTF | TGTGCCAGCAGCGTAGCTACGGGTGGCTACACCTTC
TRBJ1-6 | . | . | TRBV3-1 | CASSHLGGGSPLHF | TGTGCCAGCAGCCACTTGGGGGGGGGCTCACCCCTCCACTTT
TRBJ1-3 | many | TRBD1 | TRBV9 | CASSALDRLSGNTIYF | TGTGCCAGCAGCGCCCTGGACAGGCTCTCTGGAAACACCATATATTTT
TRBJ1-2 | few | . | TRBV6-5 | CASSFVGTTIYGYTF | TGTGCCAGCAGTTTTGTAGGGACAACGATTTATGGCTACACCTTC
TRBJ2-5 | few | . | TRBV20-1 | CSARSSGGRSSETQYF | TGCAGTGCTAGAAGTTCGGGGGGCCGATCTTCAGAGACCCAGTACTTC
TRBJ1-2 | . | . | TRBV7-6 | CASSPAPGHQGGYTF | TGTGCCAGCAGCCCCGCCCCAGGGCACCAGGGTGGCTACACCTTC
TRBJ1-5 | few | . | TRBV7-2 | CASSFEQGYQPQHF | TGTGCCAGCAGCTTTGAGCAGGGCTATCAGCCCCAGCATTTT
TRBJ2-7 | many | TRBD1 | TRBV18 | CASSPRTGDEQYF | TGTGCCAGCTCACCCCGGACAGGGGACGAGCAGTACTTC
TRBJ2-1 | many | . | TRBV7-2 | CASKEGNTYNEQFF | TGTGCCAGCAAGGAAGGGAACACCTACAATGAGCAGTTCTTC
TRBJ2-3 | many | . | TRBV5-4 | CASSLGGAPLRDTQYF | TGTGCCAGCAGCTTAGGAGGGGCCCCCCTCAGGGATACGCAGTATTTT
TRBJ1-2 | . | . | TRBV12-3/TRBV12-4 | CASSLQSASYGYTF | TGTGCCAGCAGCTTACAGTCGGCTTCCTATGGCTACACCTTC
TRBJ2-3 | many | TRBD1 | TRBV9 | CASSPHGTGNTDTQYF | TGTGCCAGCAGCCCCCATGGGACAGGGAACACAGATACGCAGTATTTT
TRBJ2-5 | many | . | TRBV6-5 | CASGGNFPYQETQYF | TGTGCCAGCGGGGGGAACTTTCCGTACCAAGAGACCCAGTACTTC
TRBJ2-3 | . | . | TRBV11-3 | CASSAYAGSTRADTQYF | TGTGCCAGCAGCGCCTACGCTGGCTCCACTCGGGCAGATACGCAGTATTTT
TRBJ2-7 | . | . | TRBV19 | CASSISGSPSYEQYF | TGTGCCAGTAGTATATCAGGGTCCCCATCCTACGAGCAGTACTTC
TRBJ1-6 | . | TRBD1 | TRBV4-2 | CASSQEGTGDGPYNSPLHF | TGTGCCAGCAGCCAAGAAGGGACAGGGGACGGGCCCTATAATTCACCCCTCCACTTT
TRBJ2-2 | many | . | TRBV7-2 | CASNIGPVPVTGELFF | TGTGCCAGCAACATCGGGCCGGTGCCTGTAACCGGGGAGCTGTTTTTT
TRBJ2-2 | few | . | TRBV12-3/TRBV12-4 | CASSLLGGNGELFF | TGTGCCAGCAGTTTACTTGGGGGCAACGGGGAGCTGTTTTTT
TRBJ2-3 | many | TRBD2 | TRBV29-1 | CSVERAGSGDTQYF | TGCAGCGTCGAGAGAGCGGGGTCCGGAGATACGCAGTATTTT
TRBJ2-5 | few | . | TRBV18 | CASSLQPQYQETQYF | TGTGCCAGCTCACTCCAACCGCAGTACCAAGAGACCCAGTACTTC